Following are 29 T cell receptor beta chains from one sample sequenced in a study of immune heterogeneity within non-small cell lung tumors. TCR beta CDR3 was amplified by multiplex PCR, first round around 10 cycles, 32 V and 13 J primers. In TCRdb, the multiplex PCR reads were re-called with MiXCR into one record per CDR3 protein. The sample records more than 3,500 distinct CDR3 sequences, 20% to 25% being singletons. Per sample, roughly 600 ng of bulk tumor genomic DNA was the template used. Biopsies, several per primary tumor and spaced far apart, were collected during surgery. Their non-small cell lung cancer was newly diagnosed and untreated, and the patients underwent curative surgery. The specimen sequenced was lung tumor tissue. The receptors were sampled from a man aged 55 to 69 with non-small cell lung cancer.

V is TRBV6-6 and J is TRBJ2-5; a possible D gene is TRBD1 (7 bases). CDR1 and CDR2 from the germline V gene are MNHNY and SVGAGI (reference sequence). The V end was cut by 0 bases, the J end by 2 bases, with 13 bases between. This CDR3 contains 16 residues. CDR3 amino acids: CASSYSTTGRQETQYF. In DNA, the CDR3 is TGTGCCAGCAGTTACTCTACGACAGGGAGGCAAGAGACCCAGTACTTC.

The chain couples TRBV20-1 to TRBJ2-7; 9 bases are a match to TRBD1. This CDR3 is built from 13 residues. Trimming removed 4 bases from V and 5 bases from J; junction bases left unmatched: 6. Germline values: CDR1 DFQATT, CDR2 SNEGSKA (reference sequence). The CDR3: CSATGQGINEQYF. In nucleotides, the CDR3 is TGCAGTGCTACCGGACAGGGGATCAACGAGCAGTACTTC.

This clonotype was observed a few times. V usage is TRBV20-1 and J usage is TRBJ2-1, with 7 bases fitting TRBD1. The CDR3 sequence is 14 residues long. Looked up from germline, CDR1 is DFQATT and CDR2 is SNEGSKA (reference sequence). With V trimmed by 3 bases and J by 5 bases, 7 bases remained unmatched. Written as DNA, the CDR3 is TGCAGTGCTAGGGCACCGGGACAGCACAATGAGCAGTTCTTC. It yields the protein CSARAPGQHNEQFF.

The chain links TRBV6-1 to TRBJ1-2; weak D call: TRBD1 (6 bases). CDR1 and CDR2 from the germline V gene are MNHNS and SASEGT. Deletions cut 5 bases from V and 7 bases from J, with 17 bases between. The CDR3 consists of 14 residues. The DNA for the CDR3 is TGTGCCAGCAGTTTGTCACAGGGAATCGGTGGCTACACCTTC. Translating it yields CASSLSQGIGGYTF.

This clonotype was seen more than once but under ten times. This chain connects TRBV30 to TRBJ1-5; D is uncertain. Trimming cost V 2 bases and J 2 bases, with 10 bases left between them. This CDR3 is built from 14 residues. CDR1 is GTSNPN and CDR2 is SVGIG in the germline V gene (reference sequence). DNA for the CDR3: TGTGCCTGGAGTCGACGCCGTGGCAATCAGCCCCAGCATTTT. This encodes CAWSRRRGNQPQHF.

V gene TRBV6-1 combines with J gene TRBJ2-1, with TRBD2 matching over 12 bases. In germline, CDR1 is MNHNS, CDR2 SASEGT. The CDR3 is 17 residues long. V was pared by 6 bases and J by 3 bases, with 9 bases of the junction left unmatched. The CDR3 coding sequence is TGTGCCAGCAGGCGACTAGCGGGAGCCTCCGGCTACAATGAGCAGTTCTTC. It yields the protein CASRRLAGASGYNEQFF.

By sample share, this clonotype is medium-sized (0.01 to 0.1%). The chain uses TRBV19 and TRBJ2-7; TRBD1 agrees at 8 bases. Per germline, CDR1 LNHDA and CDR2 SQIVND (reference sequence). This CDR3 is 13 amino acids long. Trimming cost V 9 bases and J 6 bases; bases outside gene matches: 10. The CDR3 nucleotides are TGTGCCAGCCGACAGGGGATAGGCTCCGAGCAGTACTTC. It is translated as CASRQGIGSEQYF.

This clonotype was seen only a few times. One end of the junction fails to match germline, which may point to a read error. The chain has TRBV7-9 and TRBJ1-6; 7 bases agree with TRBD1. The CDR3 runs to 13 residues. Germline V gene lookup returns CDR1 SEHNR and CDR2 FQNEAQ (reference sequence). CDR3 residues: CASTLQGNSPLHF. In nucleotides, the CDR3 is TGTGCCAGCACCTTACAGGGGAATTCACCCCTCCACTTT.

This clonotype is labeled medium-sized. The chain recombines TRBV29-1 with TRBJ1-1; 7 positions match TRBD1. The germline CDR1 and CDR2 sequences are SQVTM and ANQGSEA. CDR3 length: 11 residues. V was pared by 7 bases and J by 7 bases, with 6 bases of the junction left unmatched. The CDR3 DNA sequence: TGCAGCGGGAGAAGGGACAGTGAAGCTTTCTTT. Its protein is CSGRRDSEAFF.

This clonotype occurred a few times. The V call is TRBV6-1, the J call TRBJ1-4; no definite D call. Looked up from germline, CDR1 is MNHNS and CDR2 is SASEGT. CDR3 length equals 12 residues. V was trimmed by 8 bases and J by 8 bases, leaving 12 bases between them. The chain's CDR3 is CASSKRREKLFF. As DNA, the CDR3 is TGTGCCAGCTCGAAAAGGCGGGAAAAACTGTTTTTT.

This clonotype was found once. The rearrangement links TRBV9 to TRBJ1-1, with D possibly TRBD1 on 5 matching bases. Trimming pared 3 bases from V and 9 bases from J, leaving 15 bases between. Germline V gives CDR1 SGDLS, CDR2 YYNGEE. CDR3 length equals 13 residues. The CDR3 sequence: CASSANTGGKAFF. The CDR3 DNA reads TGTGCCAGCAGCGCGAATACAGGTGGCAAAGCTTTCTTT.

The chain joins TRBV7-2 to TRBJ1-6; D is undetermined. Germline loops: CDR1 SGHTA, CDR2 FQGNSA. This CDR3 is 16 amino acids long. V lost 3 bases and J 14 bases, leaving 23 bases between the germline ends. The CDR3 region is CASSFRIRQYNFTLHF. The CDR3 DNA reads TGTGCCAGCAGCTTCCGGATACGACAATATAACTTCACCCTCCACTTT.

As to this clonotype: An end of the junction differs from the germline gene, which may be a read error. V usage is TRBV19 and J usage is TRBJ2-1; possibly TRBD2 for D (6 bases). The CDR3 contains 11 residues. The germline CDR1 and CDR2 sequences are LNHDA and SQIVND (reference sequence). CDR3 in amino acids: CASSIGGGVTF. The CDR3 DNA follows: TGTGCCAGTAGTATAGGTGGAGGGGTTACCTTC.

This clonotype was detected a few times. This chain links TRBV6-2 or TRBV6-3 with TRBJ2-7, with 7 positions matching TRBD1. V was clipped by 7 bases and J by 2 bases; unmatched bases: 11. This CDR3 is 15 amino acids long. Germline values: CDR1 MNHEY, CDR2 SVGEGT. The CDR3 is CASTPADRAAYEQYF. The DNA of the CDR3 is TGTGCCAGCACCCCCGCCGACAGGGCAGCCTACGAGCAGTACTTC.

The chain recombines TRBV3-1 with TRBJ1-1, with D tentatively TRBD1 (6 bases). Trimming stripped 8 bases from V and 4 bases from J, with 17 bases between. The germline CDR1 and CDR2 sequences are LGHDT and YNNKEL (reference sequence). This CDR3 contains 14 residues. CDR3 region: CASVEGVFGTEAFF. The CDR3 DNA follows: TGTGCCAGCGTAGAGGGGGTATTCGGCACTGAAGCTTTCTTT.

This chain uses TRBV5-1 with TRBJ2-7; 7 bases map to TRBD1. Per the germline V gene, CDR1 is SGHRS and CDR2 is YFSETQ. Trimming removed 7 bases from V and 2 bases from J; junction bases left unmatched: 6. CDR3 length: 13 amino acids. The CDR3 reads CASARDRAYEQYF. As DNA, the CDR3 is TGCGCCAGCGCTCGGGACAGAGCCTACGAGCAGTACTTC. The full variable domain, with the rest looked up from reference TRBV5-1 and TRBJ2-7, is KAGVTQTPRYLIKTRGQQVTLSCSPISGHRSVSWYQQTPGQGLQFLFEYFSETQRNKGNFPGRFSGRQFSNSRSEMNVSTLELGDSALYLCASARDRAYEQYFGPGTRLTVT.

By sample share, this clonotype is medium-sized. The chain recombines TRBV11-1 with TRBJ2-7; the match to TRBD1 covers 9 bases. The CDR3 is 14 residues long. Trimming took 1 base from V and 6 from J; bases not matched to a gene: 4. Germline CDR1 is SGHAT and CDR2 is FQDESV (reference sequence). CDR3: CASSLGQGVVEQYF. CDR3 sequence (DNA): TGTGCCAGCAGCTTAGGACAGGGGGTGGTCGAGCAGTACTTC. The full variable domain, with the rest looked up from reference TRBV11-1 and TRBJ2-7, is EAEVAQSPRYKITEKSQAVAFWCDPISGHATLYWYRQILGQGPELLVQFQDESVVDDSQLPKDRFSAERLKGVDSTLKIQPAELGDSAMYLCASSLGQGVVEQYFGPGTRLTVT.

The chain carries TRBV19 and TRBJ2-7; 8 bases agree with TRBD1. Germline V gene data show CDR1 as LNHDA and CDR2 as SQIVND (reference sequence). The trim removed 1 base at V and 2 bases at J, leaving 13 bases unmatched. The CDR3 covers 18 residues. CDR3 sequence reads: CASSIAHDRTGLTYEQYF. CDR3 sequence (DNA): TGTGCCAGTAGTATAGCCCATGATAGGACAGGGCTTACCTACGAGCAGTACTTC.

In its sample, this clonotype is medium-sized. The V call is TRBV4-1, the J call TRBJ2-5, with D unresolved. The ends were cut back, 1 base at V and 4 bases at J, with 13 bases in the middle. The CDR3 contains 15 residues. Per germline, CDR1 MGHRA and CDR2 YSYEKL. This chain's CDR3 is CASSQVKISGETQYF. Here the CDR3 DNA reads TGCGCCAGCAGCCAAGTAAAGATATCCGGAGAGACCCAGTACTTC.

The rearrangement joins TRBV10-3 to TRBJ1-1, with D possibly TRBD1 on 5 matching bases. The V end lost 2 bases, the J end lost 4 bases, and 14 bases lay between the germline ends. CDR1 is ENHRY and CDR2 is SYGVKD in the germline V gene. This CDR3 is built from 15 residues. Written as DNA, the CDR3 is TGTGCCATCAGTGAGGGTCGGGGCCCTGGCACTGAAGCTTTCTTT. It is translated as CAISEGRGPGTEAFF.

The V gene is TRBV19, the J gene TRBJ2-3, with a possible D match to TRBD2 (6 bases). Trimming cost V 5 bases and J 2 bases, with 17 bases left between them. The germline V gene encodes CDR1 LNHDA and CDR2 SQIVND (reference sequence). This CDR3 comprises 16 residues. This chain's CDR3 is CASSGTGEKYTDTQYF. CDR3 DNA: TGTGCCAGTAGTGGGACTGGCGAAAAGTACACAGATACGCAGTATTTT.

The chain employs TRBV5-1 and TRBJ2-7, with 7 bases aligning to TRBD2. CDR1 is SGHRS and CDR2 is YFSETQ in the germline V gene. The length of the CDR3 is 16 residues. J was trimmed by 6 bases and V by 0 bases; bases with no gene match: 12. The CDR3 coding sequence is TGCGCCAGCAGCTTGGGGTGGGGGGGGGGGTCCGGCGAGCAGTACTTC. It is translated as CASSLGWGGGSGEQYF.

This clonotype occurred a few times. As DNA, the CDR3 is TGTGCCAGCAGCTTAGGGGGCTTCAATAATTCACCCCTCCACTTT. This translates into CASSLGGFNNSPLHF. The chain couples TRBV7-2 to TRBJ1-6; D may be TRBD1 (5 bases). Trimming cost V 1 base and J 5 bases, with 9 bases left between them. From germline, CDR1 is SGHTA and CDR2 FQGNSA. The CDR3 spans 15 residues.

About this clonotype: A read error may be the cause here, since a much bigger clone is one base away. The gene calls are TRBV4-1 and TRBJ2-1; 11 nucleotides agree with TRBD2. Germline V gene sequence: CDR1 MGHRA, CDR2 YSYEKL. CDR3 length equals 17 residues. After removal of 0 bases from V and 4 bases from J, the junction contained 5 bases not matched to a gene. The CDR3 sequence is CASSQDRLAGTYNEQFF. The DNA of the CDR3 is TGCGCCAGCAGCCAAGATCGACTAGCGGGAACTTACAATGAGCAGTTCTTC.

By sample fraction, this clonotype is medium-sized. V is TRBV12-3 or TRBV12-4 and J is TRBJ1-1; D call uncertain. The CDR3 loop spans 14 amino acids. V gave up 4 bases and J gave up 1 base, with 10 bases separating them. The CDR3 loop is CASSSLGRNTEAFF. The CDR3 nucleotides are TGTGCCAGCAGTTCTCTTGGACGGAACACTGAAGCTTTCTTT.

This clonotype is medium-sized within its sample. The chain carries TRBV5-6 and TRBJ1-2, with D uncertain. Trimming took off 0 bases at V and 8 bases at J, with 8 bases between the two ends. CDR1 is SGHDT, CDR2 YYEEEE, per germline. This CDR3 has 12 residues. CDR3: CASSLGQEGYTF. CDR3 DNA sequence: TGTGCCAGCAGCTTGGGGCAGGAGGGCTACACCTTC.

This clonotype has just a few counts. The chain recombines TRBV18 with TRBJ2-1, with 7 bases matching TRBD1. This CDR3 spans 17 amino acids. V lost 2 bases, J lost 1 base, and 8 bases stayed unmatched. CDR1 and CDR2 (germline): KGHSH, LQKENI. CDR3 protein: CASSPDETGRSYNEQFF. The CDR3 DNA is TGTGCCAGCTCACCAGATGAGACAGGGAGATCCTACAATGAGCAGTTCTTC.

This clonotype is medium-sized by share. The V call is TRBV12-3 or TRBV12-4, the J call TRBJ1-3; TRBD1 aligns across 11 bases. This CDR3 comprises 16 residues. The trim removed 2 bases at V and 2 bases at J, leaving 2 bases unmatched. In DNA form, the CDR3 reads TGTGCCAGCAGTTTAAAGGACAGGGGGCCTGGAAACACCATATATTTT. As protein: CASSLKDRGPGNTIYF.

This clonotype was picked up a small number of times. The genes are TRBV10-3 and TRBJ2-7; TRBD2 matches at 7 bases. Losses at the gene ends were 0 bases for V and 2 bases for J; bases not matched to a gene: 4. Germline CDR1 is ENHRY and CDR2 is SYGVKD. The CDR3 contains 15 residues. CDR3 in amino acids: CAISESGGGAYEQYF. The CDR3 nucleotides read TGTGCCATCAGTGAGTCTGGGGGGGGAGCCTACGAGCAGTACTTC.